The entry below gives a single T cell receptor (beta chain) sequence along with its context. Its antigen is as yet unknown. Every patient had relapsed following autologous stem cell transplantation, and cohorts differed in brentuximab vedotin exposure. Responses achieved at best were complete response, partial response or progressive disease. Generated by immunoSEQ multiplex PCR, the TCRdb table keeps only in-frame clones and is missing some. Among approximately 100,000 clones listed, around 89% were seen once. Per the germline V gene, CDR1 is GTSNPN and CDR2 is SVGIG (reference sequence). The CDR3 length is 14 residues. Trimming removed 5 bases from V and 0 bases from J, with 8 bases in between. This sample was taken from a study of PD-1 blockade in classical Hodgkin lymphoma. Regarding the study as a whole: Reports described newly diagnosed patients as having lower baseline TCR diversity than healthy donors. Undefined causes, possibly disease activity or prior therapy, underlie the repertoire differences. Researchers reported that CD4+ TCR diversity, though not CD8+, rose significantly by C4D1.

The sequenced sample was peripheral blood mononuclear cells (PBMCs), obtained before the second cycle of nivolumab. The TCR was taken from a human donor with classical Hodgkin lymphoma. This chain uses TRBV30 with TRBJ2-6; no definite D call. CDR3 sequence: CAWGMRSGANVLTF. In DNA form, the CDR3 reads TGTGCCTGGGGGATGCGCTCTGGGGCCAACGTCCTGACTTTC.